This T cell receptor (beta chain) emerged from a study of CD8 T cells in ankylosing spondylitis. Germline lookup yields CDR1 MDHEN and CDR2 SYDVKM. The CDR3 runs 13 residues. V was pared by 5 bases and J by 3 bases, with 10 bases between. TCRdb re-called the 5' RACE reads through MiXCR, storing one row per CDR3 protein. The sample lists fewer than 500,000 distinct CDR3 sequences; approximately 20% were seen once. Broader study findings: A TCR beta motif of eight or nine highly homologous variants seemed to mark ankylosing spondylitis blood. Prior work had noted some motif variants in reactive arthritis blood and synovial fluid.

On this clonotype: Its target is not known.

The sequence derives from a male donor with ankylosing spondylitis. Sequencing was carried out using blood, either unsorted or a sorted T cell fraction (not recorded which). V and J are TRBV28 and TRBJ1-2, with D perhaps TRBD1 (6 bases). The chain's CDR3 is CASSEQGDYGYTF. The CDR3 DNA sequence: TGTGCCAGCAGTGAACAGGGCGACTATGGCTACACCTTC.